This T cell receptor (beta chain) derives from a study of cytomegalovirus exposure and HLA in healthy donors. The study sampled nominally healthy donors, though unrecorded immune exposures were likely. CDR3 length: 15 residues. Germline CDR1 is SGHNT and CDR2 is YYREEE (reference sequence). Researchers ran the PCR with 60 Vbeta and 13 Jbeta primers. The data were produced by immunoSEQ multiplex PCR, yet TCRdb's version contains in-frame clones alone and is incomplete. The data hold 180,000 or so clones, with roughly 75% observed a single time. In regard to this clone: Its target is unknown.

Study-wide results and caveats: When the data were analyzed later, several of the most significant clusters appeared to be linked to common viral pathogens. The study recorded some 160 TCR beta chains that were cytomegalovirus-associated.

Sequencing was carried out using PBMCs. This chain uses TRBV5-4 with TRBJ2-5, with 9 bases matching TRBD2. The J call may be wrong; the DNA end is better matched by TRBJ2-7. The sequence was obtained from a woman between 40 and 55 years old in good health and CMV-seropositive. The CDR3 DNA reads TGTGCCAGCAGCTTGGATTTAGCGGGAGCCTACGAGCAGTACTTC. Amino acid sequence: CASSLDLAGAYEQYF.